Listed below are T cell receptor beta chains from one sample, sequenced in a study of T cell responses to AZD1222 COVID-19 vaccine. TCRdb's copy holds only in-frame clones and misses some; the assay was immunoSEQ multiplex PCR. The sample lists fewer than 250,000 clones, around 94% seen once, with 1% to 1.5% in the top ten. Source: peripheral blood, taken on day 0 of AZD1222 vaccination. These TCRs come from an adult in good health. Each CDR3 is given with its conserved first and last residue. The D gene is left open where the match is weak. Clone size is shown for a subset of rows, as once, few, many or a class of expanded clone.

j_call,v_call,clone_size,d_call,cdr3_aa,cdr3_nt
TRBJ2-7,TRBV5-1,-,TRBD1,CASSLAGTATYEQYF,TGCGCCAGCAGCTTGGCCGGGACAGCCACCTACGAGCAGTACTTC
TRBJ2-5,TRBV6-2/TRBV6-3,-,-,CASSNGLKETQYF,TGTGCCAGCAGTAACGGACTAAAGGAGACCCAGTACTTC
TRBJ1-1,TRBV5-1,-,-,CASTPRGGYTEAFF,TGCGCCAGCACTCCCCGGGGGGGGTACACTGAAGCTTTCTTT
TRBJ1-4,TRBV28,-,-,CASSRRNSGNEKLFF,TGTGCCAGCAGCCGCCGAAACTCAGGCAATGAAAAACTGTTTTTT
TRBJ2-4,TRBV5-1,few,TRBD1,CASRPGTGGAAKNIQYF,TGCGCCAGCCGTCCCGGGACAGGGGGCGCGGCCAAAAACATTCAGTACTTC
TRBJ1-3,TRBV2,few,-,CASSDTSRGNTIYF,TGTGCCAGCAGTGATACATCGCGTGGAAACACCATATATTTT
TRBJ1-1,TRBV19,-,-,CASSPVLGIFNTEAFF,TGTGCCAGTAGTCCAGTCCTCGGGATTTTCAACACTGAAGCTTTCTTT
TRBJ2-5,TRBV11-1,-,TRBD2,CASSSGTSGAETQYF,TGTGCCAGCAGCTCGGGGACTAGCGGGGCGGAGACCCAGTACTTC
TRBJ1-5,TRBV28,-,TRBD1,CASSLTGEARQPQHF,TGTGCCAGCAGTCTCACAGGGGAGGCGCGTCAGCCCCAGCATTTT
TRBJ2-5,TRBV29-1,-,-,CSVDRQGETQYF,TGCAGCGTTGATAGGCAAGGAGAGACCCAGTACTTC
TRBJ2-3,TRBV9,-,-,CASSALRSPDHTQYF,TGTGCCAGCAGCGCCCTCCGCTCCCCCGATCATACGCAGTATTTT
TRBJ1-2,TRBV5-1,-,-,CASSLIDSAGGYTF,TGCGCCAGCAGCTTGATCGACAGTGCGGGAGGCTACACCTTC
TRBJ1-1,TRBV9,-,TRBD1,CASSPRDRNTEAFF,TGTGCCAGCAGCCCCCGGGACAGAAACACTGAAGCTTTCTTT
TRBJ2-7,TRBV5-6,-,TRBD1,CASSPTGLGQGAYEQYF,TGTGCCAGCAGCCCAACAGGGCTCGGACAGGGGGCATACGAGCAGTACTTC
TRBJ1-2,TRBV7-2,-,-,CASSFQGTEGGYTF,TGTGCCAGCAGCTTTCAGGGGACGGAGGGTGGCTACACCTTC
TRBJ2-7,TRBV18,-,TRBD1,CASSRNTGTGRLEQYF,TGTGCCAGCTCACGTAACACCGGGACAGGGAGGCTCGAGCAGTACTTC
TRBJ1-2,TRBV6-5,-,TRBD1,CASSRTGGGYGYTF,TGTGCCAGCAGCCGGACAGGGGGCGGATATGGCTACACCTTC
TRBJ1-1,TRBV21-1,-,-,CASSKWGQGFGTEAFF,TGTGCCAGCAGCAAATGGGGACAGGGCTTCGGGACTGAAGCTTTCTTT
TRBJ1-1,TRBV11-1,-,TRBD1,CASSGRDRGTEAFF,TGTGCCAGCAGCGGCCGGGACAGGGGAACTGAAGCTTTCTTT
TRBJ2-7,TRBV7-9,-,TRBD1,CASSLERGRNEQYF,TGTGCCAGCAGCTTAGAAAGGGGGCGTAACGAGCAGTACTTC
TRBJ1-3,TRBV19,-,-,CASSLSSSGNTIYF,TGTGCCAGTAGCCTTTCCAGCTCTGGAAACACCATATATTTT
TRBJ1-1,TRBV19,-,-,CASNVVGSTEAFF,TGTGCCAGTAACGTGGTCGGTAGTACTGAAGCTTTCTTT
TRBJ1-1,TRBV5-1,-,-,CASSLDGPNTEAFF,TGCGCCAGCAGCTTGGACGGGCCTAACACTGAAGCTTTCTTT
TRBJ1-6,TRBV24-1,-,TRBD1,CATSDPSKGDRGDSYNSPLHF,TGTGCCACCAGTGATCCGTCAAAGGGGGACAGGGGCGATTCCTATAATTCACCCCTCCACTTT
TRBJ1-2,TRBV5-1,-,-,CASSWGENYGYTF,TGCGCCAGCAGCTGGGGGGAAAACTATGGCTACACCTTC
TRBJ1-2,TRBV14,-,-,CASSRGGAQHCTF,TGTGCCAGCAGCCGGGGAGGGGCCCAACATTGCACCTTC
TRBJ1-2,TRBV28,-,-,CASSILGLSTF,TGTGCCAGCAGCATCCTGGGGTTGAGCACCTTC
TRBJ1-3,TRBV5-1,-,TRBD1,CASSLGTGGAPGNTIYF,TGCGCCAGCAGCTTAGGGACAGGGGGCGCGCCTGGAAACACCATATATTTT
TRBJ1-2,TRBV7-9,-,-,CASSPPYKDPRKTNYGYTF,TGTGCCAGCAGCCCCCCCTATAAAGACCCCCGGAAGACTAACTATGGCTACACCTTC
TRBJ1-2,TRBV12-3/TRBV12-4,-,-,CASSSGVGYTF,TGTGCCAGCAGTTCTGGGGTAGGCTACACCTTC
TRBJ1-3,TRBV7-2,-,-,CASSLAGQGNTIYF,TGTGCCAGCAGCTTAGCAGGGCAAGGAAACACCATATATTTT
TRBJ2-7,TRBV18,-,-,CASSPPHLRAGESYEQYF,TGTGCCAGCTCACCACCGCATCTCAGGGCAGGGGAGTCCTACGAGCAGTACTTC
TRBJ1-6,TRBV7-9,-,-,CASSRSSSSPLHF,TGTGCCAGCTCTAGGAGCAGCAGTTCACCCCTCCACTTT
TRBJ2-1,TRBV7-8,-,-,CASSEASYNEQFF,TGTGCCAGCAGCGAAGCATCATACAATGAGCAGTTCTTC
TRBJ1-1,TRBV7-9,-,-,CASSLAGTKNTEAFF,TGTGCCAGCAGCTTAGCTGGGACAAAGAACACTGAAGCTTTCTTT
TRBJ1-5,TRBV5-8,-,-,CASSSVYQPQHF,TGTGCCAGCAGCTCGGTATATCAGCCCCAGCATTTT
TRBJ2-7,TRBV4-1,-,-,CASSQVTGSSYEQYF,TGCGCCAGCAGCCAGGTGACAGGCAGTTCCTACGAGCAGTACTTC
TRBJ2-5,TRBV5-1,-,-,CASSFGGLGGETQYF,TGCGCCAGCAGCTTCGGGGGCTTAGGTGGAGAGACCCAGTACTTC
TRBJ1-4,TRBV5-1,-,-,CASSSGQSHTTNEKLFF,TGCGCCAGCAGCTCAGGACAGTCTCATACAACTAATGAAAAACTGTTTTTT
TRBJ2-5,TRBV6-5,-,-,CASSSGRTGTQYF,TGTGCCAGCAGTAGCGGCCGGACGGGGACCCAGTACTTC
TRBJ2-2,TRBV27,-,TRBD1,CASRISSGTDNTGELFF,TGTGCCAGCAGAATTTCTTCCGGGACAGATAACACCGGGGAGCTGTTTTTT
TRBJ1-5,TRBV27,-,-,CASSLREGQPQHF,TGTGCCAGCAGTTTGAGGGAGGGTCAGCCCCAGCATTTT
TRBJ1-5,TRBV2,-,-,CASREERRGDQPQHF,TGTGCCAGCAGGGAGGAGAGGCGAGGAGATCAGCCCCAGCATTTT
TRBJ2-5,TRBV19,-,TRBD1,CASSILGRGRGETQYF,TGTGCCAGTAGTATATTGGGCAGGGGGCGCGGGGAGACCCAGTACTTC
TRBJ2-1,TRBV6-2/TRBV6-3,few,TRBD2,CASSSRGSYNEQFF,TGTGCCAGCAGTTCGCGGGGGTCCTACAATGAGCAGTTCTTC
TRBJ1-1,TRBV4-1,once,-,CASSQGPGRGRAFF,TGCGCCAGCAGCCAAGGCCCCGGGCGGGGGCGAGCTTTCTTT
TRBJ1-1,TRBV7-2,-,-,CASSFGRGNTEAFF,TGTGCCAGCAGCTTCGGTAGGGGAAATACTGAAGCTTTCTTT
TRBJ1-3,TRBV29-1,-,-,CSARQISGNTIYF,TGCAGCGCTCGACAGATCTCTGGAAACACCATATATTTT
TRBJ2-3,TRBV7-2,-,TRBD2,CASSFRGGSTDTQYF,TGTGCCAGCAGCTTTCGGGGGGGTTCCACAGATACGCAGTATTTT
TRBJ1-3,TRBV6-5,once,-,CAGGRGNTIYF,TGTGCCGGCGGCAGAGGAAACACCATATATTTT
TRBJ1-1,TRBV19,-,-,CASSRPAGPAFF,TGTGCCAGTAGTAGACCCGCAGGGCCAGCTTTCTTT
TRBJ1-1,TRBV7-9,-,-,CASSLLTENTEAFF,TGTGCCAGCAGCTTACTCACAGAGAACACTGAAGCTTTCTTT
TRBJ2-1,TRBV7-9,-,TRBD2,CASSAGLAGNNEQFF,TGTGCCAGCAGCGCAGGACTAGCGGGCAACAATGAGCAGTTCTTC
TRBJ1-2,TRBV6-1,few,-,CASSEDRAPYGYTF,TGTGCCAGCAGTGAAGACAGGGCGCCCTATGGCTACACCTTC
TRBJ2-7,TRBV5-1,few,TRBD2,CASSLRVSGGEQYF,TGCGCCAGCAGCTTGCGGGTGTCGGGAGGCGAGCAGTACTTC